Shown below are 26 T cell receptor beta chains from a single sample sequenced in a study of CD8 T cells in ankylosing spondylitis. A single record per CDR3 protein comes from TCRdb applying MiXCR to the 5' RACE reads. The sample has about 240,000 distinct CDR3 sequences; approximately 9% are singletons. Sequencing input: blood, either unsorted or a sorted T cell fraction (not recorded which). The receptors stem from a male donor with ankylosing spondylitis or in good health (not recorded which).

This chain links TRBV19 with TRBJ1-1; D uncertain. This CDR3 contains 12 residues. Looked up from germline, CDR1 is LNHDA and CDR2 is SQIVND (reference sequence). The V gene lost 10 bases and the J gene lost 1 base, with 10 bases spanning the gap. The CDR3 sequence: CANRSGNTEAFF. The CDR3 region has the DNA TGTGCCAACCGTAGTGGGAACACTGAAGCTTTCTTT.

This clonotype was observed many times. The chain is built from TRBV5-6 and TRBJ1-5; D call uncertain. CDR3 length equals 14 residues. V lost 0 bases and J 11 bases, leaving 15 bases between the germline ends. CDR1 and CDR2 (germline): SGHDT, YYEEEE. In DNA form, the CDR3 reads TGTGCCAGCAGCTTGGTAGCAAATCAAGGGACCCAGCATTTT. Translated, it gives CASSLVANQGTQHF.

The chain uses TRBV5-1 and TRBJ2-3, with TRBD2 matching 10 bases. After removal of 0 bases from V and 4 bases from J, the junction contained 8 bases not matched to a gene. The CDR3 is 17 amino acids. The germline gives CDR1 SGHRS, CDR2 YFSETQ. CDR3 sequence: CASSLGASGSSPDTQYF. For the CDR3, the DNA is TGCGCCAGCAGCTTGGGGGCTAGCGGGAGCTCTCCAGATACGCAGTATTTT.

There are many counts of this clonotype. This chain joins TRBV27 and TRBJ2-7; perhaps D is TRBD1 or TRBD2 (6 bases each). V was trimmed by 3 bases and J by 5 bases, leaving 17 bases between them. The CDR3 runs 15 residues. Germline CDR1 and CDR2: MNHEY and SMNVEV (reference sequence). DNA of the CDR3: TGTGCCAGCAGTTTCCGGGGGCGGAGAGTCGACGAGCAGTACTTC. Its protein is CASSFRGRRVDEQYF.

This clonotype was counted ten times or more. This sequence joins TRBV3-1 and TRBJ2-2; possible D gene TRBD2, 6 bases. There are 14 residues in the CDR3. Trimming took off 0 bases at V and 7 bases at J, with 9 bases between the two ends. The germline gives CDR1 LGHDT, CDR2 YNNKEL (reference sequence). CDR3 amino acids: CASSQEVGGGELFF. As DNA, the CDR3 is TGTGCCAGCAGCCAAGAGGTCGGGGGCGGGGAGCTGTTTTTT.

Many counts were recorded for this clonotype. The CDR3: CAISESTSTLGRAKNIQYF. The CDR3 coding sequence is TGTGCCATCAGTGAGTCGACGAGTACTTTGGGCCGCGCCAAAAACATTCAGTACTTC. The rearrangement joins TRBV10-3 to TRBJ2-4; no firm D call. The CDR3 contains 19 residues. Germline lookup yields CDR1 ENHRY and CDR2 SYGVKD. V lost 0 bases to trimming and J lost 1 base, with 19 bases between them.

The gene calls are TRBV27 and TRBJ1-6; maybe TRBD1 (6 bases). The CDR3 sequence is 17 residues long. The V end was cut by 6 bases, the J end by 5 bases, with 20 bases between. Germline CDR1 reads MNHEY; CDR2 reads SMNVEV (reference sequence). DNA for the CDR3: TGTGCCAGCAGGACCGCACTCAGGGGTCTCCATAATTCACCCCTCCACTTT. It is translated as CASRTALRGLHNSPLHF.

This clonotype was observed at least ten times. The chain links TRBV7-2 to TRBJ2-5; 11 nucleotides align to TRBD2. Looked up from germline, CDR1 is SGHTA and CDR2 is FQGNSA. With 5 bases clipped from V and 5 bases from J, the junction kept 7 bases outside the gene matches. This CDR3 region has 15 residues. In DNA, the CDR3 is TGTGCCAGCAGCCAGACTAGCGGGACAATGGAGACCCAGTACTTC. It codes for CASSQTSGTMETQYF.

This clonotype has ten or more counts. The gene calls are TRBV7-2 and TRBJ1-5; no clear D. The CDR3 consists of 13 residues. The germline V gene encodes CDR1 SGHTA and CDR2 FQGNSA. V lost 5 bases, J lost 4 bases, and 9 bases lay in between. The CDR3 loop reads CASSPVRNQPQHF. The CDR3, as DNA: TGTGCCAGCAGCCCCGTAAGAAATCAGCCCCAGCATTTT. Drawing the rest from reference TRBV7-2 and TRBJ1-5, the complete variable domain is GAGVSQSPSNKVTEKGKDVELRCDPISGHTALYWYRQSLGQGLEFLIYFQGNSAPDKSGLPSDRFSAERTGGSVSTLTIQRTQQEDSAVYLCASSPVRNQPQHFGDGTRLSIL.

The table lists this clonotype with a few counts. This rearrangement joins TRBV23-1 to TRBJ2-5; tentatively, D is TRBD1 or TRBD2 (5 bases each). TRBV23-1 is an ORF, with its function uncertain. Trimming removed 0 bases from V and 4 bases from J, with 18 bases in between. The CDR3 has 17 amino acids. The chain's CDR3 is CASSQSEAGLSGETQYF. The DNA of the CDR3 is TGCGCCAGCAGTCAATCGGAGGCAGGGTTGTCAGGAGAGACCCAGTACTTC.

At least ten counts were recorded for this clonotype. The chain employs TRBV2 and TRBJ1-4; D gene ambiguous. V was pared by 8 bases and J by 9 bases, with 16 bases between. The CDR3 spans 13 residues. In germline, CDR1 is SNHLY, CDR2 FYNNEI. The CDR3 DNA reads as TGTGCCAGCTACCAGGATCAAGTGAAAAAACTGTTTTTT. Translating it yields CASYQDQVKKLFF.

This clonotype was observed at least ten times. V gene TRBV6-1 combines with J gene TRBJ2-3, with 8 positions matching TRBD2. In germline, CDR1 is MNHNS, CDR2 SASEGT. This CDR3 contains 15 residues. Trimming cost V 8 bases and J 0 bases; bases outside gene matches: 7. The CDR3 bases are TGTGCCAGCGCCCTGGCGGGGGGAAGCACAGATACGCAGTATTTT. This gives the protein CASALAGGSTDTQYF.

This clonotype was observed at least ten times. This chain uses TRBV7-2 with TRBJ1-3; D is perhaps TRBD1 (5 bases). Deletions cut 2 bases from V and 4 bases from J, with 18 bases between. Germline CDR1 and CDR2: SGHTA and FQGNSA. This CDR3 spans 17 amino acids. This CDR3 reads CASSLSGAHRSGNTIYF. Written as DNA, the CDR3 is TGTGCCAGCAGCTTAAGCGGTGCGCACAGGTCCGGAAACACCATATATTTT.

This clonotype was recorded at least ten times. This rearrangement joins TRBV29-1 to TRBJ1-4; D unresolved. V lost 4 bases, J lost 7 bases, and 10 bases lay in between. There are 12 residues in the CDR3. Per the germline V gene, CDR1 is SQVTM and CDR2 is ANQGSEA. The DNA for the CDR3 is TGCAGCGTTGTAGGCGGCGGTGAAAAACTGTTTTTT. Translating it yields CSVVGGGEKLFF.

In its sample, this clonotype was seen many times. This chain connects TRBV20-1 to TRBJ1-1; 7 nucleotides line up with TRBD1. V lost 6 bases to trimming and J lost 3 bases; unmatched junction nucleotides: 7. The CDR3 totals 13 residues. The germline CDR1 and CDR2 sequences are DFQATT and SNEGSKA (reference sequence). The CDR3 region has the DNA TGCAGTGCCACAACAGGGGAGGACACTGAAGCTTTCTTT. Translation gives CSATTGEDTEAFF.

This clonotype appeared a few times. In DNA, the CDR3 is TGTGCCACCTCCCCCCGGCAGTTGGGGGCCTCTGGAAACACCATATATTTT. The encoded protein is CATSPRQLGASGNTIYF. This sequence joins TRBV3-1 and TRBJ1-3, with a tentative D call TRBD1 (6 bases). The CDR3 consists of 17 residues. V lost 10 bases to trimming and J lost 0 bases, with 22 bases between them. Germline-derived CDR1 and CDR2 are LGHDT and YNNKEL (reference sequence).

This clonotype came up many times. The V gene is TRBV5-8, the J gene TRBJ1-5; 7 bases agree with TRBD1. With V trimmed by 4 bases and J by 2 bases, 12 bases remained unmatched. CDR3 length: 17 residues. Germline V CDR1 and CDR2: SGHTS, YDEGEE. DNA for the CDR3: TGTGCCAGCAGCCGAGACAGGGAGGGAAGGGGCAATCAGCCCCAGCATTTT. Translating gives CASSRDREGRGNQPQHF.

CDR3 coding DNA: TGTGCCAGCAGCCACCTAAGGGTGGTACCAGATACGCAGTATTTT. Amino acids: CASSHLRVVPDTQYF. V usage is TRBV14 and J usage is TRBJ2-3; no definite D call. V dropped 3 bases and J dropped 4 bases, with 14 bases sitting between them. This CDR3 is built from 15 residues. Germline lookup yields CDR1 SGHDN and CDR2 FVKESK.

In its sample, this clonotype was seen many times. This chain links TRBV4-3 with TRBJ2-1; D unresolved. The germline V and J ends were trimmed by 0 bases and 0 bases, with 3 bases remaining between them. The CDR3 spans 14 residues. Germline CDR1 LGHNA, CDR2 YSLEER. The CDR3 DNA reads TGCGCCAGCAGCCAAGAAGTCTCCTACAATGAGCAGTTCTTC. Protein: CASSQEVSYNEQFF.

This clonotype has just a few counts. This rearrangement joins TRBV7-3 to TRBJ2-1; tentatively, D is TRBD1 (6 bases). Per the germline V gene, CDR1 is SGHTA and CDR2 is FQGTGA. CDR3 length equals 15 residues. Trimming cost V 2 bases and J 1 base, with 9 bases left between them. CDR3 in amino acids: CASSLRRGSYNEQFF. Written as DNA, the CDR3 is TGTGCCAGCAGCTTACGCAGGGGATCCTACAATGAGCAGTTCTTC.

This clonotype was seen once. The junction differs from germline at one of its ends, possibly a read error. This chain joins TRBV7-2 and TRBJ2-1, with 11 bases that match TRBD2. The CDR3 extends over 16 amino acids. Germline CDR1 reads SGHTA; CDR2 reads FQGNSA. The CDR3 region is CVSSLPLAGAYNEQFF. The CDR3 DNA reads as TGTGTCAGCAGCTTACCACTAGCGGGGGCCTACAATGAGCAGTTCTTC. The full variable domain, completed using reference TRBV7-2 and TRBJ2-1, is GAGVSQSPSNKVTEKGKDVELRCDPISGHTALYWYRQSLGQGLEFLIYFQGNSAPDKSGLPSDRFSAERTGGSVSTLTIQRTQQEDSAVYLCVSSLPLAGAYNEQFFGPGTRLTVL.

The rearrangement uses TRBV7-2 and TRBJ1-3; no firm D call. The CDR3 consists of 13 residues. Trimming shortened V by 1 base and J by 2 bases, and 3 bases separated the two germline ends. CDR1 and CDR2 from the germline V gene are SGHTA and FQGNSA. Written as DNA, the CDR3 is TGTGCCAGCAGCTTAGTCACTGGAAACACCATATATTTT. Its translation is CASSLVTGNTIYF.

This clonotype was picked up many times. The rearrangement uses TRBV20-1 and TRBJ1-1, with a possible D match to TRBD1 (5 bases). Germline V gene sequence: CDR1 DFQATT, CDR2 SNEGSKA (reference sequence). V lost 3 bases to trimming and J lost 1 base, with 15 bases between them. The length of the CDR3 is 15 residues. The CDR3 loop is CSASSIRDWNTEAFF. The CDR3 DNA reads TGCAGTGCTAGCAGCATCCGGGACTGGAACACTGAAGCTTTCTTT.

Comment on this clonotype: A read error may be the cause here, since a much bigger clone is one base away. This CDR3 is CASEAGGGEGFTEAFF. DNA of the CDR3: TGTGCCAGCGAGGCAGGGGGCGGGGAGGGGTTCACTGAAGCTTTCTTT. The V and J genes are TRBV27 and TRBJ1-1; 8 bases map to TRBD1. This CDR3 is built from 16 residues. J was trimmed by 4 bases and V by 8 bases; bases with no gene match: 15. Germline CDR1 reads MNHEY; CDR2 reads SMNVEV (reference sequence).

This clonotype was found many times. The CDR3 here is CASSSDQPYNEQFF. As DNA, the CDR3 is TGTGCCAGCAGCTCCGACCAGCCTTACAATGAGCAGTTCTTC. This rearrangement joins TRBV7-9 to TRBJ2-1; D ambiguous. This CDR3 is built from 14 residues. CDR1 and CDR2 (germline): SEHNR, FQNEAQ (reference sequence). Deletions cut 4 bases from V and 4 bases from J, with 11 bases between.

This clonotype has a count of ten or more. The gene calls are TRBV20-1 and TRBJ2-1, with 7 bases that match TRBD1. V lost 6 bases and J lost 2; bases outside the gene matches: 10. Germline values: CDR1 DFQATT, CDR2 SNEGSKA (reference sequence). This CDR3 has 15 amino acids. CDR3 sequence (DNA): TGCAGTGCCAAACAGGGGTATTCTCCCTACAATGAGCAGTTCTTC. It translates to CSAKQGYSPYNEQFF.